This T cell receptor (beta chain) was captured by sequencing in a study of blood T cell repertoires in COVID-19. Overall study: The origin of the acute and convalescent COVID-19 samples was the United States, Italy and Spain. T cells, B-cell-depleted T cells, or PBMCs supplied cDNA or gDNA.

In the original analysis: Cell counts per sample came from amplifying reference gene primers. Data came from immunoSEQ multiplex PCR; TCRdb stores just in-frame clones and leaves some out. D and trimming come from the DNA, and the V and J calls and clone size come from that table. The table shows around 110,000 clones, with approximately 80% occurring only once. V gave up 4 bases and J gave up 6 bases, with 13 bases separating them. CDR1 is SGHRS, CDR2 YFSETQ, per germline. This CDR3 has 13 residues. Source material: peripheral blood. This sequence originates from a woman in her fifties or sixties with acute or convalescent COVID-19. V usage is TRBV5-1 and J usage is TRBJ1-2; D is unresolved. The CDR3 loop is CASSAGLADGYTF. CDR3 DNA: TGCGCCAGCAGCGCCGGACTTGCCGATGGCTACACCTTC.